The entry below describes one T cell receptor (beta chain). Participant-reported clinical history was the basis for cohort assignment. This record comes from a study of blood T cell repertoires in COVID-19. The table came from immunoSEQ multiplex PCR; TCRdb's copy has only in-frame clones and leaves some out. Of roughly 260,000 clones in the sample, 70% to 90% were seen once. Germline values: CDR1 LGHDT, CDR2 YNNKEL (reference sequence). The CDR3 is 13 amino acids. The ends were cut back, 4 bases at V and 4 bases at J, with 11 bases in the middle. This receptor was obtained from a woman aged 45-59 years who had recovered from COVID-19. The specimen sequenced was PBMCs or T cells enriched from blood (not recorded which). This rearrangement joins TRBV3-1 (or the pseudogene TRBV3-2) to TRBJ2-7; D call uncertain. This CDR3 is CASSPTLRYEQYF. CDR3 nucleotide sequence: TGTGCCAGCAGCCCCACCCTACGGTACGAGCAGTACTTC.